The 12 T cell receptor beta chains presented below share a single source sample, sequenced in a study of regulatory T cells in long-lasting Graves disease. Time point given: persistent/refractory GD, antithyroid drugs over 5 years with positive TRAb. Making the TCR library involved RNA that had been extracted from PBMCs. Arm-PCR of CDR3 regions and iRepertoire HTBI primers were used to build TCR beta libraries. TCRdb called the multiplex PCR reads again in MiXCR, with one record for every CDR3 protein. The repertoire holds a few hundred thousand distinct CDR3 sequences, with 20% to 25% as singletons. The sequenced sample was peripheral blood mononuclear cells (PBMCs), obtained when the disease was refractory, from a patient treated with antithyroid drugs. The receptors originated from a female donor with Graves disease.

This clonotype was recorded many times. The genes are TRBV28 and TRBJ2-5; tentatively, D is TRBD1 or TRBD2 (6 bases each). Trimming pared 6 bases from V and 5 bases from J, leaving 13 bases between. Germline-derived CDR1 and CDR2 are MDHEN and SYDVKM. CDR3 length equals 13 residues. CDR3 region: CASRQGGRETQYF. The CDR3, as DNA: TGTGCCAGCAGGCAAGGGGGGCGGGAGACCCAGTACTTC.

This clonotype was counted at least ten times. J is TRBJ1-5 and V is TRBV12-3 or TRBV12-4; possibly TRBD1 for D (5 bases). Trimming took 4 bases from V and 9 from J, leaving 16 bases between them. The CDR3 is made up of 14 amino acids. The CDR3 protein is CASSSQRGFRPQHF. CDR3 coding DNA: TGTGCCAGCAGTTCGCAGCGGGGGTTCCGGCCCCAGCATTTT.

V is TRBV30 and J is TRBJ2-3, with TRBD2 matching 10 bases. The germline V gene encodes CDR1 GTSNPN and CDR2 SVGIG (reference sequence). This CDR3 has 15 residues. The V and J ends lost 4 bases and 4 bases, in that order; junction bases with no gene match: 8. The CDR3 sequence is CAWNGVAGGADTQYF. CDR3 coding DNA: TGTGCCTGGAACGGCGTAGCGGGAGGTGCAGATACGCAGTATTTT.

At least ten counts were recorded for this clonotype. The CDR3 here is CASRDPGKNTEAFF. CDR3 DNA: TGTGCCAGCAGGGATCCGGGAAAGAACACTGAAGCTTTCTTT. The V and J genes are TRBV27 and TRBJ1-1; D unclear. The CDR3 has 14 amino acids. Germline values: CDR1 MNHEY, CDR2 SMNVEV (reference sequence). V dropped 6 bases and J dropped 1 base, with 12 bases sitting between them.

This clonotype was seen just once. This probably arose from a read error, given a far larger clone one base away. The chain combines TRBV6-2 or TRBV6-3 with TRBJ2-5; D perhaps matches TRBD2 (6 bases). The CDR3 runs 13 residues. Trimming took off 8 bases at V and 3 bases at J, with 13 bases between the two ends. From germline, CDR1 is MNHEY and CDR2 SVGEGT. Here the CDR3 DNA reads TGTGCCAGCTCCCGGGGGTACAAAGAGACCCAGTACTTC. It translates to CASSRGYKETQYF.

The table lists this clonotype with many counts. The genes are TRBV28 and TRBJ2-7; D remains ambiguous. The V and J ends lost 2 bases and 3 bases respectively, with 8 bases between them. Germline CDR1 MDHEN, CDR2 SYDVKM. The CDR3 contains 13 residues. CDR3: CASSLTNSYEQYF. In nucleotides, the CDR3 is TGTGCCAGCAGTTTAACGAACAGCTACGAGCAGTACTTC.

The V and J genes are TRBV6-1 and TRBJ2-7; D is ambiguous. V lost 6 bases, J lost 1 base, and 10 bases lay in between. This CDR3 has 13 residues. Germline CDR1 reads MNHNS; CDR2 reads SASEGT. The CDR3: CASRKGRSYEQYF. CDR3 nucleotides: TGTGCCAGCAGAAAAGGCAGGTCCTACGAGCAGTACTTC.

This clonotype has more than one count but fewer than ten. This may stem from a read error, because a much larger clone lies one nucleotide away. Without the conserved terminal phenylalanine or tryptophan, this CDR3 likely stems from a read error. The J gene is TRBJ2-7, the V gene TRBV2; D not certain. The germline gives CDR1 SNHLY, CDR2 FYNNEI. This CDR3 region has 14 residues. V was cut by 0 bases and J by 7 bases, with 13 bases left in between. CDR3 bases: TGTGCCAGCAGTGAAGCGGGCCCTCTAGGTGAGCAGTACCTC. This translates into CASSEAGPLGEQYL.

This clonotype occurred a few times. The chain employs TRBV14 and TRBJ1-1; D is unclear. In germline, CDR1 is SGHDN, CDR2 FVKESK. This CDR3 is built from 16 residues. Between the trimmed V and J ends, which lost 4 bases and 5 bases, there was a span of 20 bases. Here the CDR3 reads CASSPRGAGRSTEAFF. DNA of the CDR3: TGTGCCAGCAGCCCCCGGGGAGCAGGACGGTCGACTGAAGCTTTCTTT.

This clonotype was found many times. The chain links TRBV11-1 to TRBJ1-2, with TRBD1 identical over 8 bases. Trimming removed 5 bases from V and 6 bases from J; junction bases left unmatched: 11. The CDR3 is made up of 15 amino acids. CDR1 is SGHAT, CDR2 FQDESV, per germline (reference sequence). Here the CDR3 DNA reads TGTGCCAGCAGCCATCGGACAGGGAAGGGGGATGGCTACACCTTC. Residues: CASSHRTGKGDGYTF.

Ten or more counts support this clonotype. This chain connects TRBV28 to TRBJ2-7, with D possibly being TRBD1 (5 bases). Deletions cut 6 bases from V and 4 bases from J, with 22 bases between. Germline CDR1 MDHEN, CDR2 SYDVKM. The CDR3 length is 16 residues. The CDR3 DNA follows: TGTGCCAGCAGAACAAGAAACAGGAGTTATCCTTACGAGCAGTACTTC. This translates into CASRTRNRSYPYEQYF.

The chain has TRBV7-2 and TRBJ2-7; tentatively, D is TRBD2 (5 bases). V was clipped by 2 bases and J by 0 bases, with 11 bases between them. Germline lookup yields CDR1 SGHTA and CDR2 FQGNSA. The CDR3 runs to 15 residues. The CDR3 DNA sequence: TGTGCCAGCAGCTTAAGGACGGGAAGCTCCTACGAGCAGTACTTC. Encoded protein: CASSLRTGSSYEQYF.